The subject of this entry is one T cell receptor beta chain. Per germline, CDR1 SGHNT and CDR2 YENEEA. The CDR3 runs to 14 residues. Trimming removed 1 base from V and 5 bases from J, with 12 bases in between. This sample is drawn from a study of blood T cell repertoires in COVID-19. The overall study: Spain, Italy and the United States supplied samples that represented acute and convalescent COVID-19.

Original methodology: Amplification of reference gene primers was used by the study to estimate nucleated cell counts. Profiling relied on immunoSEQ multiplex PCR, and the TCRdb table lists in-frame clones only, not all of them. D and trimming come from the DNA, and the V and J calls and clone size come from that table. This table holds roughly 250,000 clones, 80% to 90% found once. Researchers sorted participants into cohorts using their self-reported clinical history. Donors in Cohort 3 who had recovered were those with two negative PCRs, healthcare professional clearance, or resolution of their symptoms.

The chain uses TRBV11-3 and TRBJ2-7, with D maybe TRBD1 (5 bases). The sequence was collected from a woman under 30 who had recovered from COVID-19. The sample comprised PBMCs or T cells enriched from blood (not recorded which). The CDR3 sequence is CASSLGGVRNEQYF. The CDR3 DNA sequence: TGTGCCAGCAGCTTAGGGGGCGTCAGAAACGAGCAGTACTTC.